This TCR beta chain was found in a study of vaccination and CD4 T cells after COVID-19. Across the whole study: Ranging from 14 to 241, the interval between dose two and post-vaccine sampling had a median of 72 days.

Treatment of the sample: approximately 9-day PBMC culture with coronavirus spike peptide pools or control peptides (ViraFEST assay). Following expansion of antigen-specific T cells with peptide pools, ViraFEST then sequenced TCRs. The table lists this clonotype with a count of one. Its antigen is unknown. The CDR3 spans 12 residues. Per germline, CDR1 MGHDK and CDR2 SYGVNS. Trimming shortened V by 6 bases and J by 9 bases, and 12 bases separated the two germline ends. Sequencing of the DNA from cultured CD4+ T cells was carried out with the Oncomine TCR Beta short-read assay. TCRdb itself ran the PCR reads through MiXCR, one entry per CDR3 protein. The sample has 15,000 to 16,000 distinct CDR3 sequences, 73% seen once.

The chain combines TRBV25-1 with TRBJ1-5; no definite D call. The sequence was obtained from a human donor who had recovered from COVID-19. Sequencing used CD4+ T cells from blood, cultured in vitro. The CDR3 spells CASSGPFGPQHF. DNA of the CDR3: TGTGCCAGCAGCGGACCGTTTGGGCCCCAGCATTTT.